These T cell receptor beta chains were read from a single sample in a study of response to subunit inactivated influenza vaccine. TCRdb reprocessed the RT-PCR reads via MiXCR and lists one record per CDR3 protein. The sample shows about 480,000 distinct CDR3 sequences, 9.5% to 13% of them seen only once. The material sequenced was PBMCs from blood, taken 45 days after vaccination. These receptors all come from a man aged 50 to 59 who received an inactivated influenza vaccine. Each CDR3 is given with its conserved first and last residue. Each record gives: V gene, CDR3 length, CDR3 protein.

V: TRBV21-1; length: 14; CDR3: CASSTGGSTDTQYF
V: TRBV12-3/TRBV12-4; length: 22; CDR3: CASSLVFVWLRTGDNMNTEAFF
V: TRBV18; length: 16; CDR3: CASSPLAGGTFNEQFF
V: TRBV20-1; length: 15; CDR3: CSAKSWGPSYNEQFF
V: TRBV4-1; length: 13; CDR3: CASSQGINSPLHF
V: TRBV5-1; length: 14; CDR3: CATRGRENTGELFF
V: TRBV4-3; length: 14; CDR3: CASSQDRSSQPQHF
V: TRBV6-1; length: 14; CDR3: CASSRLQSYAEAFF
V: TRBV5-1; length: 17; CDR3: CASSRGPMVAGANVLTF
V: TRBV7-8; length: 18; CDR3: CASSFPTGTPGAKNIQYF
V: TRBV7-8; length: 16; CDR3: CASSLAFRDRSYEQYF
V: TRBV20-1; length: 12; CDR3: CSARDGTVQILF
V: TRBV20-1; length: 14; CDR3: CSAPGGTSYNEQFF
V: TRBV30; length: 14; CDR3: CAWNRGRAINEQYF
V: TRBV10-3; length: 12; CDR3: CAISAGTYEQYF